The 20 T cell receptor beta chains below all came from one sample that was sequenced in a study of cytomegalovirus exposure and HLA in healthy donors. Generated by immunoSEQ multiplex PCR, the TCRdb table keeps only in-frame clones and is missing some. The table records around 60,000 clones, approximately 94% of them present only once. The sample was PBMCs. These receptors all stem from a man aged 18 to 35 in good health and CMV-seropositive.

CDR3 coding DNA: TGTGCCAGCAGTTACTCGGGCAGGGTGAACACTGAAGCTTTCTTT. Translated: CASSYSGRVNTEAFF. The chain links TRBV6-5 to TRBJ1-1; TRBD1 is a possible D gene (5 bases). The CDR3 length is 15 residues. Germline CDR1 is MNHEY and CDR2 is SVGAGI. V was shortened by 0 bases and J by 0 bases, with 8 bases between the two germline ends.

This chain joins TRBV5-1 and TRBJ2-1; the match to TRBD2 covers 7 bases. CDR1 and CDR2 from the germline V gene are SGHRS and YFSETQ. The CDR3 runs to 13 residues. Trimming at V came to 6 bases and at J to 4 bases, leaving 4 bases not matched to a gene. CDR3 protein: CASKRGTYNEQFF. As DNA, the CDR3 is TGCGCCAGCAAGCGGGGCACATACAATGAGCAGTTCTTC.

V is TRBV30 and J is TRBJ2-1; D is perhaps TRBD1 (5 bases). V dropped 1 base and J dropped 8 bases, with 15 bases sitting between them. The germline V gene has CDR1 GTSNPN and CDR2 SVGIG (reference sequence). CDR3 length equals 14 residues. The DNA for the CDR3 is TGTGCCTGGAGTGGGCGAGACAGAGTATATGAGCAGTTCTTC. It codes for CAWSGRDRVYEQFF.

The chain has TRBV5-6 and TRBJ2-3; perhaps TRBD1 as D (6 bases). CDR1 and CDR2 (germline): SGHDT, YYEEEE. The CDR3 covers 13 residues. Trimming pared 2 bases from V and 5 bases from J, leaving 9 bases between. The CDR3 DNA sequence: TGTGCCAGCAGCTTCTGGGGGCAAGATACGCAGTATTTT. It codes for CASSFWGQDTQYF. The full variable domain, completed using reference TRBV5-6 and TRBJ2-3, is DAGVTQSPTHLIKTRGQQVTLRCSPKSGHDTVSWYQQALGQGPQFIFQYYEEEERQRGNFPDRFSGHQFPNYSSELNVNALLLGDSALYLCASSFWGQDTQYFGPGTRLTVL.

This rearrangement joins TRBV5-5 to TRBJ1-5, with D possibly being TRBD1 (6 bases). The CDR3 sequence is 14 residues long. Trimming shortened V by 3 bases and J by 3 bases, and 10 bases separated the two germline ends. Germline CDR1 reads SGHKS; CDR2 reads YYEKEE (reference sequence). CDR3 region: CASSYRDNNQPQHF. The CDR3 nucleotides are TGTGCCAGCAGCTACCGGGACAACAATCAGCCCCAGCATTTT.

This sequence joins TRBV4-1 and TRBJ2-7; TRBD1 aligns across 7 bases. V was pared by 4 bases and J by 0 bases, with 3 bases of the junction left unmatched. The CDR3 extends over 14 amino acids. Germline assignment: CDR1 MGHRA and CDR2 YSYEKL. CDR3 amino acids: CASSLGQSSYEQYF. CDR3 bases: TGCGCCAGCAGCCTGGGACAGAGCTCCTACGAGCAGTACTTC.

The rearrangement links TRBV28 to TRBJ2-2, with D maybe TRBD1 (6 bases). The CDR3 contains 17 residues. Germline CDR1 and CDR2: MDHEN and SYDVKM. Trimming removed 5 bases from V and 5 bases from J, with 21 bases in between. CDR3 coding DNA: TGTGCCAGCAGTGCAACCAGGGGTTTCGCCTTGACCGGGGAGCTGTTTTTT. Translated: CASSATRGFALTGELFF.

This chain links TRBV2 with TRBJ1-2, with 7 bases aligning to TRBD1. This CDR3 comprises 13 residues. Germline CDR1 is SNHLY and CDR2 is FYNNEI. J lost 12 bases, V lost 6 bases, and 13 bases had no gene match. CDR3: CASRAQGVMANTF. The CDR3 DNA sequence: TGTGCCAGCAGAGCTCAGGGGGTTATGGCTAACACCTTC.

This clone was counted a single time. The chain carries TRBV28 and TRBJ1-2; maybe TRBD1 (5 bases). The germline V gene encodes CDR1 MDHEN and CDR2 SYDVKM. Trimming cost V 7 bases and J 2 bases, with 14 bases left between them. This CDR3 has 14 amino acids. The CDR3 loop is CASTQGVTNYGYTF. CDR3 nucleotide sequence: TGTGCCAGCACCCAAGGGGTAACGAACTATGGCTACACCTTC.

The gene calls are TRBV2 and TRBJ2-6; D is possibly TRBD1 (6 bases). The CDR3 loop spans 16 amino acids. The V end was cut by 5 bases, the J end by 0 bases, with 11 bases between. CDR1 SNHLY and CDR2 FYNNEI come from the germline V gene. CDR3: CASSLQGSSGANVLTF. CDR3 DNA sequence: TGTGCCAGCAGTCTACAGGGTTCCTCTGGGGCCAACGTCCTGACTTTC.

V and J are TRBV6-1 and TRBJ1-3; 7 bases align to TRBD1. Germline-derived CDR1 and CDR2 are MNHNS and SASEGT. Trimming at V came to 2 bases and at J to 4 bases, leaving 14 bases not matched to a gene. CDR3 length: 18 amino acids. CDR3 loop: CASSETVPVQGWGNTIYF. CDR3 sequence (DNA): TGTGCCAGCAGTGAAACTGTCCCCGTACAGGGGTGGGGAAACACCATATATTTT.

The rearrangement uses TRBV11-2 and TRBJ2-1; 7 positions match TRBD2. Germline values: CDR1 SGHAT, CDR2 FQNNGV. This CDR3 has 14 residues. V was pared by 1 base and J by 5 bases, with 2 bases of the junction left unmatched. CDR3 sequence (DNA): TGTGCCAGCAGCTTAGCGGGGGGAAACAATGAGCAGTTCTTC. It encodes CASSLAGGNNEQFF.

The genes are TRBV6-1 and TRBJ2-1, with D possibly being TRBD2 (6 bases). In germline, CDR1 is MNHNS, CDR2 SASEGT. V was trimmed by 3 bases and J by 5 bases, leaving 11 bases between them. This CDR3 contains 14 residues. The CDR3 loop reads CASSDPPSDNEQFF. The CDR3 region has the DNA TGTGCCAGCAGTGACCCCCCTAGCGACAATGAGCAGTTCTTC.

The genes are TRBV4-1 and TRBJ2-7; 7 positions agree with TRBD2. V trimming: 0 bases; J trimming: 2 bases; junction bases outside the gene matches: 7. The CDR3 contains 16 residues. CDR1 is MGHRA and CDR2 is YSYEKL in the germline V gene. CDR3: CASSQDSLAAAYEQYF. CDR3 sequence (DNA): TGCGCCAGCAGCCAAGATTCGCTAGCGGCGGCCTACGAGCAGTACTTC.

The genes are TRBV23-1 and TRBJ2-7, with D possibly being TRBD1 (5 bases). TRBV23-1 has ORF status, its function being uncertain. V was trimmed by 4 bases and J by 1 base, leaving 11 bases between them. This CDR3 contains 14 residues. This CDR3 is CASSRQGLSYEQYF. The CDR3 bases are TGCGCCAGCAGTCGTCAGGGCTTATCCTACGAGCAGTACTTC.

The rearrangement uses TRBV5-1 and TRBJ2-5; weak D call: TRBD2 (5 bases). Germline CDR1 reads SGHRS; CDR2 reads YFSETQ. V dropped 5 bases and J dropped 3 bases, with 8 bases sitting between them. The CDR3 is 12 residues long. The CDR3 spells CASRPEEETQYF. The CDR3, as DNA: TGCGCCAGCAGACCGGAGGAAGAGACCCAGTACTTC.

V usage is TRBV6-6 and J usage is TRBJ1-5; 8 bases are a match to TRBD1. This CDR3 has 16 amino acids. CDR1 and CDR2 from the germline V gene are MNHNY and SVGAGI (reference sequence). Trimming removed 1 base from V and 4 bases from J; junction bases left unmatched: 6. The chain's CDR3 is CASSYWVDRENQPQHF. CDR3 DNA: TGTGCCAGCAGTTACTGGGTGGACAGGGAAAATCAGCCCCAGCATTTT.

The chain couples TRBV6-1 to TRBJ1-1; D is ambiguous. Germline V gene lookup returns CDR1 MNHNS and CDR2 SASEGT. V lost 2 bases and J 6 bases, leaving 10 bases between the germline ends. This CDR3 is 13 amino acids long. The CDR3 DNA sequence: TGTGCCAGCAGTGAATCGGAGTTCGCTGAAGCTTTCTTT. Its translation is CASSESEFAEAFF.

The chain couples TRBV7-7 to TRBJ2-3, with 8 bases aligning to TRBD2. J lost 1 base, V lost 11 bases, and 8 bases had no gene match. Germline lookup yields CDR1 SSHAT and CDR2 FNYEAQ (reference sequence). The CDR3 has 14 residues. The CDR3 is CALEVLAGTDTQYF. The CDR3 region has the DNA TGTGCCCTAGAGGTACTAGCGGGCACAGATACGCAGTATTTT. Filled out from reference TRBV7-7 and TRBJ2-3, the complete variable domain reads GAGVSQSPRYKVTKRGQDVTLRCDPISSHATLYWYQQALGQGPEFLTYFNYEAQPDKSGLPSDRFSAERPEGSISTLTIQRTEQRDSAMYRCALEVLAGTDTQYFGPGTRLTVL.

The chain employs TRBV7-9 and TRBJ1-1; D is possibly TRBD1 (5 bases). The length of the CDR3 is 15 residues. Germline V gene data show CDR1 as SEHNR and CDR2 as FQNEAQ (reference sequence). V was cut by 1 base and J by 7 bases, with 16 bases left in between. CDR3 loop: CASSLDPGWGGEAFF. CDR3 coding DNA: TGTGCCAGCAGCTTAGATCCCGGTTGGGGGGGTGAAGCTTTCTTT.